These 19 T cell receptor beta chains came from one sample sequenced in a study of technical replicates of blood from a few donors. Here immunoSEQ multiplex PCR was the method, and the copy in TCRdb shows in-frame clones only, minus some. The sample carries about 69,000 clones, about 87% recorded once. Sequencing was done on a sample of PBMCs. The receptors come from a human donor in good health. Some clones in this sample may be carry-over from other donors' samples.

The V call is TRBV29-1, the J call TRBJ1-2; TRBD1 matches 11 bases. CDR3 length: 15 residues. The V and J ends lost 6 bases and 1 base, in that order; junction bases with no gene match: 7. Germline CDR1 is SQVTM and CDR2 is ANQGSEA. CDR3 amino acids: CSVDGQGAINYGYTF. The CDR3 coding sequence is TGCAGCGTCGATGGACAGGGGGCTATTAACTATGGCTACACCTTC.

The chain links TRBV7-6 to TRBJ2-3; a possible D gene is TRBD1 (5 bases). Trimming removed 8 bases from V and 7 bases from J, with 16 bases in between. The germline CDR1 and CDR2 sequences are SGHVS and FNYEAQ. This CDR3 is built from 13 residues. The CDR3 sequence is CASGAGQGNTQYF. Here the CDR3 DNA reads TGTGCCAGCGGGGCAGGGCAGGGAAATACGCAGTATTTT.

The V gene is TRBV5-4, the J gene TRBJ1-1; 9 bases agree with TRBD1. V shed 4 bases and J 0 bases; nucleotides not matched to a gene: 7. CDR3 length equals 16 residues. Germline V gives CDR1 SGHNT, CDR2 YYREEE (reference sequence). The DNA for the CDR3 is TGTGCCAGCAGCAGGGGACAGGGTCTCTTGAACACTGAAGCTTTCTTT. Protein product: CASSRGQGLLNTEAFF.

In DNA, the CDR3 is TGTGCCAGCAGTAAACAGGGAGGGGATACGCAGTATTTT. This gives the protein CASSKQGGDTQYF. The chain recombines TRBV7-3 with TRBJ2-3; tentative D call: TRBD2 (7 bases). This CDR3 is 13 amino acids long. The germline V gene encodes CDR1 SGHTA and CDR2 FQGTGA. Trimming stripped 6 bases from V and 6 bases from J, with 13 bases between.

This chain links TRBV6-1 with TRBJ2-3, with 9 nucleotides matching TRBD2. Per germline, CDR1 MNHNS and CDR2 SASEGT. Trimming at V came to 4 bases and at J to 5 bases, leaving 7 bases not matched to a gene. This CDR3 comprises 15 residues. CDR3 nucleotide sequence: TGTGCCAGCAGTGCCTTAGGACTAGCGCTAGATACGCAGTATTTT. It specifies CASSALGLALDTQYF.

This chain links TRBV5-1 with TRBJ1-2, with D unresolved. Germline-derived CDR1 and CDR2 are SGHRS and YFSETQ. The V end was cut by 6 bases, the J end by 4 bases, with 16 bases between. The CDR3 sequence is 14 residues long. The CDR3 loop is CASTQRGPGYGYTF. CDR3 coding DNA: TGCGCCAGCACCCAGCGCGGGCCCGGCTATGGCTACACCTTC.

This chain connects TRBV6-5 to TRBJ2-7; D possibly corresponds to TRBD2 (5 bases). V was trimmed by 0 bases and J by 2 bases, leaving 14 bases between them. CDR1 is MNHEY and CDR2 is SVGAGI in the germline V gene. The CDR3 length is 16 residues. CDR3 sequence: CASSYSIGGTAYEQYF. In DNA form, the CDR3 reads TGTGCCAGCAGTTACTCCATCGGAGGAACCGCCTACGAGCAGTACTTC.

In DNA, the CDR3 is TGTGCCAGCAGCTTAGTGCCGGTCGGTCTCGGGTCGGGGGAGGAGCAGTACTTC. This codes for CASSLVPVGLGSGEEQYF. The chain couples TRBV7-2 to TRBJ2-7, with a tentative D call TRBD2 (6 bases). The CDR3 loop spans 18 amino acids. The V and J ends lost 1 base and 7 bases respectively, with 26 bases between them. Germline V CDR1 and CDR2: SGHTA, FQGNSA.

The DNA of the CDR3 is TGTGCCAGCTCCCCCATGGAGGTGGGGGAGCTGTTTTTT. This sequence encodes CASSPMEVGELFF. J is TRBJ2-2 and V is TRBV18; a possible D gene is TRBD2 (5 bases). Germline lookup yields CDR1 KGHSH and CDR2 LQKENI. V was shortened by 6 bases and J by 8 bases, with 13 bases between the two germline ends. The length of the CDR3 is 13 residues.

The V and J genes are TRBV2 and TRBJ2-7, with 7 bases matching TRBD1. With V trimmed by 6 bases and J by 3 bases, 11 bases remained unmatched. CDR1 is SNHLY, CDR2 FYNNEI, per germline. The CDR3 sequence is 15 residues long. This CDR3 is CASRVGQNIIYEQYF. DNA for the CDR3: TGTGCCAGCAGAGTGGGACAGAATATAATCTACGAGCAGTACTTC.

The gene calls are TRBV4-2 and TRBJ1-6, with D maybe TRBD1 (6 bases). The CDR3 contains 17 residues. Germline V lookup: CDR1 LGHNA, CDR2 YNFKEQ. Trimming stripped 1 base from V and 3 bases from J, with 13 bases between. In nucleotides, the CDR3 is TGTGCCAGCAGCCAAGGGTCGGGGGGCCTCTATAATTCACCCCTCCACTTT. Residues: CASSQGSGGLYNSPLHF.

The chain's CDR3 is CASRGTGHSNQPQHF. CDR3 nucleotide sequence: TGTGCCAGCCGGGGGACAGGACATAGCAATCAGCCCCAGCATTTT. The rearrangement uses TRBV2 and TRBJ1-5; 8 bases align to TRBD1. Germline V gene lookup returns CDR1 SNHLY and CDR2 FYNNEI. There are 15 residues in the CDR3. V shed 8 bases, J shed 0 bases, and the junction held 6 bases outside the gene matches.

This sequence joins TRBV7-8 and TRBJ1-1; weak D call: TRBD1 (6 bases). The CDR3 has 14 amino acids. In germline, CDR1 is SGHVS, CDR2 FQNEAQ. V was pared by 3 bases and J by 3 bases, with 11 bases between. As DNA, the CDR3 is TGTGCCAGCAGCTTCCGGGGGGCTGACACTGAAGCTTTCTTT. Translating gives CASSFRGADTEAFF.

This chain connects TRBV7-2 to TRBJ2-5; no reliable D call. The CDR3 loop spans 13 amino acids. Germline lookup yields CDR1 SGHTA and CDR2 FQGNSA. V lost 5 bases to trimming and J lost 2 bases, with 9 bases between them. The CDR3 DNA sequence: TGTGCCAGCAGCCGATGGAGACAAGAGACCCAGTACTTC. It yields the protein CASSRWRQETQYF.

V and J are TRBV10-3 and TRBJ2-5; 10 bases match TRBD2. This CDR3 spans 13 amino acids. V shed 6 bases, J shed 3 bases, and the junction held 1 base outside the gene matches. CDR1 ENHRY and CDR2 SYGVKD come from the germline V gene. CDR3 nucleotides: TGTGCCATCAGGGGGACTAGCGAAGAGACCCAGTACTTC. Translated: CAIRGTSEETQYF.

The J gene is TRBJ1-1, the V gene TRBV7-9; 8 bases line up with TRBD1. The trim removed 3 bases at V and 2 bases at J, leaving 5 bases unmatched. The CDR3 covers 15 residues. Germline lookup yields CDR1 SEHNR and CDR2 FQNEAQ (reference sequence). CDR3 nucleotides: TGTGCCAGCAGCTTGGGGACAGGCGTAAACACTGAAGCTTTCTTT. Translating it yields CASSLGTGVNTEAFF.

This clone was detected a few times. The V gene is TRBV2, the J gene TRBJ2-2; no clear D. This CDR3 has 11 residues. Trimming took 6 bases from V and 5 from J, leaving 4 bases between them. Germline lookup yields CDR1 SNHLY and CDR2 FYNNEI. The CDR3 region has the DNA TGTGCCAGCAGCTATACCGGGGAGCTGTTTTTT. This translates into CASSYTGELFF.

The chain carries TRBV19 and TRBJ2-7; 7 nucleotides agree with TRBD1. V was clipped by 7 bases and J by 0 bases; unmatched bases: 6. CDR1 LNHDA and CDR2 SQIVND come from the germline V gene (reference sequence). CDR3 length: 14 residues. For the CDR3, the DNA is TGTGCCAGTAAACCGACAGGGAGCTCCTACGAGCAGTACTTC. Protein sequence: CASKPTGSSYEQYF.

The CDR3 sequence is CASTPRDTEKSLYEQYF. The CDR3, as DNA: TGTGCCAGTACACCCCGGGACACCGAGAAAAGTCTTTACGAGCAGTACTTC. The chain couples TRBV19 to TRBJ2-7; D is possibly TRBD1 (6 bases). From germline, CDR1 is LNHDA and CDR2 SQIVND (reference sequence). V was cut by 7 bases and J by 4 bases, with 26 bases left in between. The CDR3 runs 17 residues. The complete variable domain, with remaining parts taken from reference TRBV19 and TRBJ2-7, reads DGGITQSPKYLFRKEGQNVTLSCEQNLNHDAMYWYRQDPGQGLRLIYYSQIVNDFQKGDIAEGYSVSREKKESFPLTVTSAQKNPTAFYLCASTPRDTEKSLYEQYFGPGTRLTVT.